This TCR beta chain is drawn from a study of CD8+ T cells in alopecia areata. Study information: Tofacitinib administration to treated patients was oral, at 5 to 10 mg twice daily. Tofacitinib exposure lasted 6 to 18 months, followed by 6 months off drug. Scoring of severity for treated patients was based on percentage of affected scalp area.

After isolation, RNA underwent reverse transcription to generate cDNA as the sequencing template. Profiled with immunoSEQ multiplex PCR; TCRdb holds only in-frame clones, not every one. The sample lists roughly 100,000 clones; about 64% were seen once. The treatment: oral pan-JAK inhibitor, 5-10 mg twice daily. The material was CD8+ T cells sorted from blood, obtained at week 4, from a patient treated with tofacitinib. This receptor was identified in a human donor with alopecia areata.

The CDR3 nucleotides read TGTGCCTGGAGTCCAACAAGAGATACGCAGTATTTT. Its translation: CAWSPTRDTQYF. The rearrangement joins TRBV30 to TRBJ2-3; D remains ambiguous. Deletions cut 2 bases from V and 5 bases from J, with 8 bases between. Germline V gives CDR1 GTSNPN, CDR2 SVGIG (reference sequence). This CDR3 comprises 12 residues.